Listed below are T cell receptor beta chains from one sample, sequenced in a study of breast tumors, draining lymph nodes, adjacent tissues. Each CDR3 protein is one row after TCRdb ran MiXCR on the multiplex PCR reads. The data show about 180,000 distinct CDR3 sequences, around a third seen once. Sequenced input: axillary lymph node tissue. The source is a female donor with breast cancer. Some clones in this sample may be carry-over from other donors' samples. CDR3s include the opening cysteine and the closing phenylalanine or tryptophan. A D gene is named only where the DNA matches it firmly. Clone size is shown for a subset of rows, as once, few, many or a class of expanded clone.

DNA,CDR3,D,V,J,size
TGTGCCAGCGGCTTAATAAGCGGGGGGGCTCATGAGCAGTACTTC,CASGLISGGAHEQYF,TRBD2,TRBV5-1,TRBJ2-7,NA
TGTGCCAGCAGCGCATGGGGACCTCTGGGAAACACCATATATTTT,CASSAWGPLGNTIYF,NA,TRBV9,TRBJ1-3,many
TGCGCCAGCAGTGAGTCGGTACTCGGCTCTGGAAACACCATATATTTT,CASSESVLGSGNTIYF,NA,TRBV10-1,TRBJ1-3,many
TGCAGTGCTACCTCACCGGGACAGGGTCCAAACACTGAAGCTTTC,CSATSPGQGPNTEAF,TRBD1,TRBV20-1,TRBJ2-6,once
TGCAGTGCTACCCCCTCGGGGCGGGAGGCCCTAGGCGAGCAGTACTTC,CSATPSGREALGEQYF,TRBD2,TRBV20-1,TRBJ2-7,few
TGTGCCAGCAGCTGGGACGGGAGCAATCAGCCCCAGCATTTT,CASSWDGSNQPQHF,NA,TRBV11-2,TRBJ1-5,many
TGTGCCAGTAGTATATGGTCGGAAGCTAACTATGGCTACACCTTC,CASSIWSEANYGYTF,NA,TRBV19,TRBJ1-2,many
TGTGCCAGCAGCTTAAGGGGGGGGATTCAAGAGACCCAGCACTTC,CASSLRGGIQETQHF,NA,TRBV7-8,TRBJ2-5,few
TGTGCCTGGAGACCAATTGGGACTAGCAATGAGCAGTATTTT,CAWRPIGTSNEQYF,TRBD2,TRBV30,TRBJ2-3,NA
TGCAGTGCTAGAGCCCACCCCCCGAACGTATGGCCGAACAGCTACACCTTC,CSARAHPPNVWPNSYTF,NA,TRBV20-1,TRBJ1-2,many
TGCAGTGCTAGAATAGCGGGGAAGGAGACCCAGTACTTC,CSARIAGKETQYF,TRBD2,TRBV20-1,TRBJ2-5,NA
TGTGCTAGTGGTTCCAAGACAGGTACCGCTGAAGCTTTCTTT,CASGSKTGTAEAFF,NA,TRBV12-5,TRBJ1-1,few
TGTGCCATCAGTCGGGGACAATTCGGCAATCAGCCCCAGCATTTT,CAISRGQFGNQPQHF,NA,TRBV10-3,TRBJ1-5,many
TGCAGTGCTAGACGGGGCGCGACTAGCACAGATACGCAGTATTTT,CSARRGATSTDTQYF,NA,TRBV20-1,TRBJ2-3,many
TGTGCCAGCAGAAAAAAACCGGGACTAGCGGTTTACAATGAGCAGTTCTTC,CASRKKPGLAVYNEQFF,TRBD2,TRBV6-5,TRBJ2-1,many
TGTGCCAGCAGTCCCCCAACCTCCCTAGCCAAAAACATTCAGTACTTC,CASSPPTSLAKNIQYF,NA,TRBV12-3/TRBV12-4,TRBJ2-4,NA
TGTGCCAGTAGTAGGGCCCAAGGACTAGCGCAATCACCCCTCCACTTT,CASSRAQGLAQSPLHF,NA,TRBV19,TRBJ1-6,NA
TGCGCCAGCAGTGAGTCGACGGGAGAAGCTTTCTTT,CASSESTGEAFF,NA,TRBV10-1,TRBJ1-1,NA
TGTGCCAGCAGCTTAGCGGGACTAGAAGAAGAGACCCAGTACTTC,CASSLAGLEEETQYF,TRBD2,TRBV7-9,TRBJ2-5,many
TGTGCCAGCTCACCGGGGACCGGCGAAGAGCAGTACTTC,CASSPGTGEEQYF,NA,TRBV18,TRBJ2-7,many
TGCGCCAGCAGACCCACCACAGGGCCGGGCCAGCCCCAGCATTTT,CASRPTTGPGQPQHF,NA,TRBV5-1,TRBJ1-5,NA
TGTGCCACCAGCGGAGAGTGGGGGTTACAGGCTGAAGCTTTCTTT,CATSGEWGLQAEAFF,NA,TRBV15,TRBJ1-1,once
TGTGCCAGCAGCTCGGACGCTCTCTCTGGAAAACTGTTTTTT,CASSSDALSGKLFF,NA,TRBV9,TRBJ1-4,NA
TGCGCCACTTCCACCGGTGACAGGGTCCGTTGCTATGGCTACACCTTC,CATSTGDRVRCYGYTF,TRBD1,TRBV10-1,TRBJ1-2,many